Described below is a single T cell receptor (beta chain) sequence and its context. This CDR3 has 10 amino acids. The source of the sample is a study of early T cells in non-severe SARS-CoV-2 infection. TCRdb reanalysed the 5' RACE reads using MiXCR and keeps one entry per CDR3 protein. The repertoire consists of 85,000 to 120,000 distinct CDR3 sequences, with over 10% occurring once and the leading ten covering about 6.2%. Sequenced input: whole blood. The rearrangement uses TRBV21-1 and TRBJ2-7. TRBV21-1 is a listed pseudogene. The receptor was derived from an adult who was a healthcare worker with PCR-confirmed SARS-CoV-2 infection or an uninfected control (not recorded which). The CDR3 protein is CASSLDEQYF. CDR3 nucleotides: TGTGCCAGCAGCCTAGACGAGCAGTACTTT.